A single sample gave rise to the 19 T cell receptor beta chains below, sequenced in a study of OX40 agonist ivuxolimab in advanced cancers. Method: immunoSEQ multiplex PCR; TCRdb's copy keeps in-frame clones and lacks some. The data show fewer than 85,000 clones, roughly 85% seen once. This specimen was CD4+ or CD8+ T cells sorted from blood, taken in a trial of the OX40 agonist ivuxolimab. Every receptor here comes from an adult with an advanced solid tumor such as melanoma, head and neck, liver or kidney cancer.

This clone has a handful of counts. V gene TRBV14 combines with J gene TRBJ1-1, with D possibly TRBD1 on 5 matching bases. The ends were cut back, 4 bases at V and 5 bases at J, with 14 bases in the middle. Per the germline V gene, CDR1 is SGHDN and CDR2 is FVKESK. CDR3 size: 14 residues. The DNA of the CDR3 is TGTGCCAGCAGCCGCCGGGGCCGGACGACTGAAGCTTTCTTT. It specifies CASSRRGRTTEAFF.

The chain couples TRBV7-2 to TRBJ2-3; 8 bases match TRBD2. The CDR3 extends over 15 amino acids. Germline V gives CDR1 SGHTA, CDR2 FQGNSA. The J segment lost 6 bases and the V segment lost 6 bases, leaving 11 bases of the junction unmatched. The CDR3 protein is CASREIAGHGDTQYF. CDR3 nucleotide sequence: TGTGCCAGCAGGGAAATAGCGGGGCACGGTGATACGCAGTATTTT. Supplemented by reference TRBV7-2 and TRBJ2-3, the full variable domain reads GAGVSQSPSNKVTEKGKDVELRCDPISGHTALYWYRQSLGQGLEFLIYFQGNSAPDKSGLPSDRFSAERTGGSVSTLTIQRTQQEDSAVYLCASREIAGHGDTQYFGPGTRLTVL.

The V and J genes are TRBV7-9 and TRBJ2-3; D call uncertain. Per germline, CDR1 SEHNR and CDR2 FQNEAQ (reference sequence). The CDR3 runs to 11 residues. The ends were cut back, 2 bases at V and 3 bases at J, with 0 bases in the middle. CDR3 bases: TGTGCCAGCAGCTTAACAGATACGCAGTATTTT. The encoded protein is CASSLTDTQYF.

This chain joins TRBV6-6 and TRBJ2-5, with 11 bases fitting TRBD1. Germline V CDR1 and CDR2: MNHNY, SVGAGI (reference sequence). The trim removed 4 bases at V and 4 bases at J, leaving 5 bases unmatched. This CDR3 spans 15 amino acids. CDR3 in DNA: TGTGCCAGCAGTTCAGGGACAGGGGGTGGAGAGACCCAGTACTTC. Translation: CASSSGTGGGETQYF.

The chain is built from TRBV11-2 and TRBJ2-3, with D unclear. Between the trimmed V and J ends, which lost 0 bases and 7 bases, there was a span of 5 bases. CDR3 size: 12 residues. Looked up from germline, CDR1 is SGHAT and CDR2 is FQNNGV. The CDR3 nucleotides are TGTGCCAGCAGCTTAGACTCTTATACGCAGTATTTT. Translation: CASSLDSYTQYF.

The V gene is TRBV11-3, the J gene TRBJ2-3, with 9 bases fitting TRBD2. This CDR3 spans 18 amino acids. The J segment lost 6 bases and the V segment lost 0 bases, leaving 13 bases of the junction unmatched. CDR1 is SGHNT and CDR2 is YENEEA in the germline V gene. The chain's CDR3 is CASSLDVSGSGSMDTQYF. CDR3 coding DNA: TGTGCCAGCAGCTTAGACGTTAGTGGTAGCGGGAGCATGGATACGCAGTATTTT.

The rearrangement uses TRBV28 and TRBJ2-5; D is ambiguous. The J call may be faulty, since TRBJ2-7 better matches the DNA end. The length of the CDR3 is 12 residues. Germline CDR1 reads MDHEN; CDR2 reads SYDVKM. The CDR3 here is CASSKNLHEQYF. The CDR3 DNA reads TGTGCCAGCAGTAAAAATCTCCACGAGCAGTACTTC.

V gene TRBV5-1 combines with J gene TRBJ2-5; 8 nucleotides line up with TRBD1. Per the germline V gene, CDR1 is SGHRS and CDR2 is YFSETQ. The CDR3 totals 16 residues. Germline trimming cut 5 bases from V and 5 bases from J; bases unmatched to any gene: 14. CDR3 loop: CASRPDRGSETETQYF. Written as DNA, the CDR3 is TGCGCCAGCAGGCCAGACAGGGGCTCAGAGACGGAGACCCAGTACTTC.

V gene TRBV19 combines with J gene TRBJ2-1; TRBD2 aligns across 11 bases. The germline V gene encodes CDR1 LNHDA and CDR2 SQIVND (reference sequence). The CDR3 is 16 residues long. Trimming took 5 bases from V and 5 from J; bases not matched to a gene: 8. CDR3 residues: CASSLSGTSGNNEQFF. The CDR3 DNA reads TGTGCCAGTAGTTTATCCGGGACTAGCGGAAACAATGAGCAGTTCTTC.

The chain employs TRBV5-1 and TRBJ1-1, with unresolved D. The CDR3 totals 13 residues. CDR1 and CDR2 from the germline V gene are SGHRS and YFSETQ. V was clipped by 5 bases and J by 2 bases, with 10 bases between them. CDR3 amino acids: CASRPAGNTEAFF. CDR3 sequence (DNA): TGCGCCAGCAGACCGGCAGGCAACACTGAAGCTTTCTTT.

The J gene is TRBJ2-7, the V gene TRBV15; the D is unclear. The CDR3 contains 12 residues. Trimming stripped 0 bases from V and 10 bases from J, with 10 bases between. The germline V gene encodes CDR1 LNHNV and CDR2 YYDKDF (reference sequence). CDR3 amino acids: CATSRDRQAQYF. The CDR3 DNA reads TGTGCCACCAGCAGAGATCGGCAGGCCCAGTACTTC.

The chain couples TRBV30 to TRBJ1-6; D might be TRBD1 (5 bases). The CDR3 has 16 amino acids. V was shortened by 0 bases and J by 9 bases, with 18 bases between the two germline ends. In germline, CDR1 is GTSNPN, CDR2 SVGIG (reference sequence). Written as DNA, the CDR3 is TGTGCCTGGAGTGTAGAGGGAGCAGGGAGAGTTTCACCCCTCCACTTT. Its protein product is CAWSVEGAGRVSPLHF. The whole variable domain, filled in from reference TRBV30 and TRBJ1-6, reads SQTIHQWPATLVQPVGSPLSLECTVEGTSNPNLYWYRQAAGRGLQLLFYSVGIGQISSEVPQNLSASRPQDRQFILSSKKLLLSDSGFYLCAWSVEGAGRVSPLHFGNGTRLTVT.

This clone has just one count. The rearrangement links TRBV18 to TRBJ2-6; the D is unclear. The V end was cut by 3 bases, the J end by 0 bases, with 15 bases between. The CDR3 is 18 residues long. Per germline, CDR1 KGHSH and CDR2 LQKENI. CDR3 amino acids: CASSPLIIGRSGANVLTF. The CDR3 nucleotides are TGTGCCAGCTCACCTCTAATTATTGGGCGCTCTGGGGCCAACGTCCTGACTTTC.

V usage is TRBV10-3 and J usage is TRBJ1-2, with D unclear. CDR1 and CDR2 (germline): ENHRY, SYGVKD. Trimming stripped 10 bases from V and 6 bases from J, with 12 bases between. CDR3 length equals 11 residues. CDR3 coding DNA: TGTGCCACTTACGGGGAGGATGGCTACACCTTC. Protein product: CATYGEDGYTF.

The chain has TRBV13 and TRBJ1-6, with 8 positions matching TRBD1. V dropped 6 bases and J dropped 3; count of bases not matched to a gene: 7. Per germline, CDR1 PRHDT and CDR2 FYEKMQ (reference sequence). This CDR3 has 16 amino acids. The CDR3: CASRRTGQSYNSPLHF. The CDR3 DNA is TGTGCCAGCAGGAGGACAGGGCAAAGCTATAATTCACCCCTCCACTTT.

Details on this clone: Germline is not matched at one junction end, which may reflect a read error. The CDR3: CASSYETGSNFGYTF. The CDR3 DNA reads TGCGCCAGCAGCTATGAGACAGGGTCTAACTTTGGCTACACCTTC. The chain combines TRBV5-1 with TRBJ1-2; 7 positions match TRBD1. CDR1 SGHRS and CDR2 YFSETQ come from the germline V gene. The CDR3 loop spans 15 amino acids.

The DNA for the CDR3 is TGTGCCAGTAGTATCCTCCGACAGGGGGCTAGGGACACTGAAGCTTTCTTT. Translating gives CASSILRQGARDTEAFF. This chain joins TRBV19 and TRBJ1-1; 10 bases agree with TRBD1. The germline V gene encodes CDR1 LNHDA and CDR2 SQIVND (reference sequence). The CDR3 length is 17 residues. The V gene end was trimmed by 3 bases and the J gene end by 3 bases; junction bases not matched to a gene: 10. The full variable domain, completed using reference TRBV19 and TRBJ1-1, is DGGITQSPKYLFRKEGQNVTLSCEQNLNHDAMYWYRQDPGQGLRLIYYSQIVNDFQKGDIAEGYSVSREKKESFPLTVTSAQKNPTAFYLCASSILRQGARDTEAFFGQGTRLTVV.

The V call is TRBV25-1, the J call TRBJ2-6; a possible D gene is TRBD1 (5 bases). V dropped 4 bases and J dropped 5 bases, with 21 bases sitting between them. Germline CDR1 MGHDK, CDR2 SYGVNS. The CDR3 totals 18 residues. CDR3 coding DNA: TGTGCCAGCAGTGCAAGGCTAACTGGACAAAGTCGGGCCAACGTCCTGACTTTC. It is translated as CASSARLTGQSRANVLTF.

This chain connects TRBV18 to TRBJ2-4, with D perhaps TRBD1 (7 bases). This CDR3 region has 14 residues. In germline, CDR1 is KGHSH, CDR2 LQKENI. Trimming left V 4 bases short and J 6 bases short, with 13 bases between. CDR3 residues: CASSRFQGGNIQYF. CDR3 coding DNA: TGTGCCAGCTCACGGTTCCAGGGGGGAAACATTCAGTACTTC.